These 24 T cell receptor beta chains share one sample of origin, sequenced in a study of T-cell reconstitution after alpha-beta-depleted transplantation in children. Unique molecular identifiers tagged the TCRbeta library. TCRdb analysed the PCR reads with MiXCR anew, one entry per CDR3 protein. Among a few hundred thousand distinct CDR3 sequences listed, 10% to 13% were seen once. The starting material was PBMCs from the stem cell graft donor, obtained from the stem cell graft. The receptors here all came from a human donor who donated a stem cell graft to a child with acute lymphoblastic leukemia.

The chain carries TRBV11-1 and TRBJ2-5; 12 positions agree with TRBD2. The CDR3 totals 18 residues. Trimming removed 2 bases from V and 4 bases from J; junction bases left unmatched: 11. Germline CDR1 and CDR2: SGHAT and FQDESV (reference sequence). DNA for the CDR3: TGTGCCAGCAGCTTACCCCCCCGACTAGCGGGAGTACGAGAGACCCAGTACTTC. Encoded protein: CASSLPPRLAGVRETQYF.

This clonotype has just a few counts. This chain connects TRBV6-1 to TRBJ1-1, with 10 bases fitting TRBD1. The J segment lost 2 bases and the V segment lost 6 bases, leaving 9 bases of the junction unmatched. Germline assignment: CDR1 MNHNS and CDR2 SASEGT. The CDR3 covers 16 residues. Here the CDR3 reads CASSSGQGRFNTEAFF. Written as DNA, the CDR3 is TGTGCCAGCAGCTCGGGACAGGGGCGCTTTAACACTGAAGCTTTCTTT.

In its sample, this clonotype was seen a few times. The rearrangement joins TRBV20-1 to TRBJ2-3; D unclear. The CDR3 totals 11 residues. Germline CDR1 is DFQATT and CDR2 is SNEGSKA (reference sequence). The V and J ends lost 6 bases and 3 bases respectively, with 7 bases between them. The CDR3 region has the DNA TGCAGTGCGCGAGAAACAGATACGCAGTATTTT. Its protein is CSARETDTQYF.

This clonotype was found a few times. The chain joins TRBV4-1 to TRBJ1-6; TRBD1 matches 7 bases. The CDR3 length is 18 residues. Germline-derived CDR1 and CDR2 are MGHRA and YSYEKL. Trimming removed 0 bases from V and 5 bases from J; junction bases left unmatched: 10. CDR3 residues: CASSQEMGGTANNSPLHF. DNA for the CDR3: TGCGCCAGCAGCCAAGAGATGGGGGGGACAGCTAATAATTCACCCCTCCACTTT.

This clonotype occurred a few times. V usage is TRBV5-1 and J usage is TRBJ2-2, with TRBD2 matching over 8 bases. Germline V gene data show CDR1 as SGHRS and CDR2 as YFSETQ. After removal of 1 base from V and 4 bases from J, the junction contained 6 bases not matched to a gene. The CDR3 spans 16 residues. The CDR3 region is CASSLNSGGPTGELFF. CDR3 DNA sequence: TGCGCCAGCAGCTTGAATTCGGGAGGGCCCACCGGGGAGCTGTTTTTT.

This clonotype was counted a few times. This chain uses TRBV24-1 with TRBJ2-5; no definite D call. Germline CDR1 reads KGHDR; CDR2 reads SFDVKD. The CDR3 totals 12 residues. V gave up 4 bases and J gave up 3 bases, with 5 bases separating them. CDR3 sequence (DNA): TGTGCCACCAGTGAATCCGAAGAGACCCAGTACTTC. Encoded protein: CATSESEETQYF.

The chain recombines TRBV12-3 or TRBV12-4 with TRBJ2-2, with D perhaps assigned TRBD1 or TRBD2 (5 bases each). Trimming removed 1 base from V and 4 bases from J, with 7 bases in between. This CDR3 is 14 amino acids long. CDR3 in DNA: TGTGCCAGCAGTTTAGGAGGGGCCACCGGGGAGCTGTTTTTT. Its protein is CASSLGGATGELFF.

The CDR3 bases are TGTGCCAGTAACGCAGGGGGCCCAACTGAAGCTTTCTTT. This gives the protein CASNAGGPTEAFF. The chain couples TRBV19 to TRBJ1-1, with TRBD1 matching over 8 bases. Unmatched junction bases numbered 6, after V lost 7 bases and J lost 5 bases. This CDR3 is 13 amino acids long. The germline CDR1 and CDR2 sequences are LNHDA and SQIVND (reference sequence).

The V call is TRBV9, the J call TRBJ2-5; possible D gene TRBD1, 6 bases. In germline, CDR1 is SGDLS, CDR2 YYNGEE. The CDR3 is made up of 14 amino acids. V was shortened by 0 bases and J by 2 bases, with 8 bases between the two germline ends. Written as DNA, the CDR3 is TGTGCCAGCAGCGTAGGGGGGCTACAAGAGACCCAGTACTTC. It specifies CASSVGGLQETQYF.

The V and J genes are TRBV4-1 and TRBJ2-3, with 10 positions matching TRBD1. Germline CDR1 MGHRA, CDR2 YSYEKL. The J segment lost 8 bases and the V segment lost 2 bases, leaving 13 bases of the junction unmatched. The CDR3 is made up of 17 amino acids. The CDR3 DNA follows: TGCGCCAGCAGCCAACCACCCGGCAGGACAGGGGGAGTTACGCAGTATTTT. Translated, it gives CASSQPPGRTGGVTQYF.

The chain is built from TRBV20-1 and TRBJ1-1, with D unresolved. Germline lookup yields CDR1 DFQATT and CDR2 SNEGSKA (reference sequence). The V gene lost 0 bases and the J gene lost 10 bases, with 6 bases spanning the gap. The length of the CDR3 is 10 residues. CDR3 residues: CSARDRRAFF. The CDR3 DNA sequence: TGCAGTGCTAGAGATCGGCGAGCTTTCTTT.

The rearrangement uses TRBV11-3 and TRBJ2-7; 11 bases match TRBD2. This CDR3 has 17 residues. V was clipped by 3 bases and J by 7 bases; unmatched bases: 14. The germline V gene has CDR1 SGHNT and CDR2 YENEEA. CDR3: CASSFSGTSGLTREQYF. As DNA, the CDR3 is TGTGCCAGCAGCTTTTCCGGGACTAGCGGCTTGACGAGGGAGCAGTACTTC.

As regards this clonotype: An end of the junction differs from the germline gene, which may be a read error. This chain connects TRBV19 to TRBJ2-1; no reliable D call. CDR1 is LNHDA and CDR2 is SQIVND in the germline V gene (reference sequence). The CDR3 runs 13 residues. The CDR3 DNA follows: TGTGCCAGTGGTATTGGCGGCTACAATGAGCAGTTCTTC. Its translation is CASGIGGYNEQFF.

This clonotype was recorded at least ten times. This chain uses TRBV4-2 with TRBJ2-1; D gene unclear. The CDR3 loop spans 14 amino acids. Per the germline V gene, CDR1 is LGHNA and CDR2 is YNFKEQ. V was clipped by 1 base and J by 5 bases, with 9 bases between them. The CDR3 DNA follows: TGTGCCAGCAGCCAAGTGGGTCCCGACAATGAGCAGTTCTTC. Translated: CASSQVGPDNEQFF.

In this sample, this clonotype turned up many times. The chain combines TRBV4-3 with TRBJ2-7, with a tentative D call TRBD2 (5 bases). The V end lost 0 bases, the J end lost 3 bases, and 9 bases lay between the germline ends. The germline gives CDR1 LGHNA, CDR2 YSLEER. This CDR3 comprises 14 residues. CDR3 in amino acids: CASSQDRGSYEQYF. In nucleotides, the CDR3 is TGCGCCAGCAGCCAAGATCGAGGGAGCTACGAGCAGTACTTC.

The rearrangement links TRBV4-2 to TRBJ1-4, with 9 bases matching TRBD1. With V trimmed by 3 bases and J by 7 bases, 6 bases remained unmatched. The germline V gene encodes CDR1 LGHNA and CDR2 YNFKEQ. This CDR3 has 15 amino acids. In nucleotides, the CDR3 is TGTGCCAGCAGCCAGGCTGGACAGGGGATTGAAAAACTGTTTTTT. Residues: CASSQAGQGIEKLFF.

Notes on this clonotype: A junction end diverges from the germline sequence, so it may reflect a read error. This CDR3 is CASSLAQGTGANYGYPF. CDR3 DNA sequence: TGTGCCAGCAGTTTAGCGCAAGGGACAGGGGCAAACTATGGCTACCCCTTC. The J gene is TRBJ1-2, the V gene TRBV12-3 or TRBV12-4; 10 nucleotides align to TRBD1. This CDR3 is 17 amino acids long.

The J gene is TRBJ1-1, the V gene TRBV4-3; weak D call: TRBD1 (5 bases). This CDR3 is 13 amino acids long. The V gene lost 1 base and the J gene lost 6 bases, with 9 bases spanning the gap. Germline V lookup: CDR1 LGHNA, CDR2 YSLEER. CDR3 in amino acids: CASSQAGRAEAFF. The CDR3 DNA reads as TGCGCCAGCAGCCAAGCAGGCAGGGCTGAAGCTTTCTTT.

The genes are TRBV5-1 and TRBJ2-2; 7 bases line up with TRBD1. This CDR3 is 15 amino acids long. Germline V lookup: CDR1 SGHRS, CDR2 YFSETQ. Germline trimming cut 3 bases from V and 1 base from J; bases unmatched to any gene: 3. The CDR3 DNA sequence: TGCGCCAGCAGCTCCCCAGGGGGGAACACCGGGGAGCTGTTTTTT. Encoded protein: CASSSPGGNTGELFF.

This clonotype turned up a few times. The rearrangement uses TRBV5-1 and TRBJ2-3, with TRBD2 matching 13 bases. This CDR3 has 16 amino acids. The V gene end was trimmed by 2 bases and the J gene end by 4 bases; junction bases not matched to a gene: 4. Looked up from germline, CDR1 is SGHRS and CDR2 is YFSETQ. CDR3 loop: CASSFGTSGNADTQYF. The CDR3 DNA is TGCGCCAGCAGCTTTGGGACTAGCGGGAACGCAGATACGCAGTATTTT.

The sample holds a few counts of this clonotype. The genes are TRBV12-3 or TRBV12-4 and TRBJ1-4; D perhaps matches TRBD1 (6 bases). The CDR3 spans 14 residues. The V end was cut by 5 bases, the J end by 3 bases, with 10 bases between. Here the CDR3 DNA reads TGTGCCAGCAGTCCACAGGGCGCTAATGAAAAACTGTTTTTT. Its translation is CASSPQGANEKLFF.

This sequence joins TRBV7-2 and TRBJ2-7, with TRBD1 matching 7 bases. In germline, CDR1 is SGHTA, CDR2 FQGNSA. The CDR3 length is 16 residues. Germline trimming cut 5 bases from V and 1 base from J; bases unmatched to any gene: 11. CDR3 amino acids: CASSLFPGQESYEQYF. CDR3 in DNA: TGTGCCAGCAGCCTCTTCCCAGGACAGGAATCCTACGAGCAGTACTTC.

The genes are TRBV15 and TRBJ2-7; maybe TRBD2 (6 bases). V lost 0 bases and J lost 0, with 9 bases in between. Germline lookup yields CDR1 LNHNV and CDR2 YYDKDF (reference sequence). This CDR3 is built from 15 residues. The CDR3: CATSRDLRDSYEQYF. The CDR3 DNA follows: TGTGCCACCAGCAGAGATCTGCGGGACTCCTACGAGCAGTACTTC.

This clonotype turned up a few times. The chain combines TRBV7-3 with TRBJ2-3, with 7 positions matching TRBD2. Trimming at V came to 1 base and at J to 8 bases, leaving 12 bases not matched to a gene. From germline, CDR1 is SGHTA and CDR2 FQGTGA. The CDR3 loop spans 16 amino acids. The CDR3 bases are TGTGCCAGCAGCTTAAATCCGGGAGGTTCCCTAGGTACGCAGTATTTT. It translates to CASSLNPGGSLGTQYF.